This T cell receptor (beta chain) was sequenced during a study of blood T cell repertoires in COVID-19. Study-level background: Samples of COVID-19 (acute and convalescent) were obtained from the United States, Italy and Spain.

TCRdb's table, derived via immunoSEQ multiplex PCR, lists solely in-frame clones and lacks some. The sample lists over 150,000 clones, 84% seen once, with 14% in the top ten. Trimming left V 5 bases short and J 3 bases short, with 17 bases between. The V gene's germline CDR1 is SGHAT and CDR2 FQNNGV. The CDR3 loop spans 15 amino acids. Sample: peripheral blood. The receptor's source is a man aged 18 to 30 with active or convalescent COVID-19. The chain has TRBV11-2 and TRBJ2-7; TRBD2 might be the D (5 bases). Written as DNA, the CDR3 is TGTGCCAGCAGCCCGAGGGTGACCCCGTTCTACGAGCAGTACTTC. It encodes CASSPRVTPFYEQYF.